This T cell receptor beta chain was retrieved from a study of glioma-infiltrating T cells after dendritic cell vaccination. V trimming: 4 bases; J trimming: 5 bases; junction bases outside the gene matches: 6. Germline V gives CDR1 SGHDN, CDR2 FVKESK. The CDR3 has 15 amino acids. Clones were sequenced by immunoSEQ multiplex PCR, and TCRdb holds only the in-frame ones, with some missing. The top ten hold less than 8.5% of the sample, which has about 36,000 clones, approximately 84% seen once. The chain uses TRBV14 and TRBJ2-1, with TRBD2 identical over 9 bases. The source was blood, collected before dendritic cell vaccination. This clonotype was obtained from a human donor with glioblastoma. The CDR3 region is CASSPSGGPDNEQFF. The CDR3 DNA reads TGTGCCAGCAGCCCCAGCGGGGGGCCGGACAATGAGCAGTTCTTC. Full variable domain (remainder filled in from reference TRBV14 and TRBJ2-1): EAGVTQFPSHSVIEKGQTVTLRCDPISGHDNLYWYRRVMGKEIKFLLHFVKESKQDESGMPNNRFLAERTGGTYSTLKVQPAELEDSGVYFCASSPSGGPDNEQFFGPGTRLTVL.